This T cell receptor (beta chain) was recorded in a study of T-cell memory formation after mild COVID-19. Notes on this clonotype: The antigen remains unidentified.

The TCR alpha and TCR beta cDNA libraries, bearing sample barcodes and UMIs, were generated by 5'RACE using constant-segment primers. TCRdb itself ran the 5' RACE reads through MiXCR, one entry per CDR3 protein. Seen here are some 150,000 distinct CDR3 sequences, approximately 21% observed once, and the top ten hold 2% to 2.5%. General study points: The finding that pre-infection memory included some responding clones suggested that cross-reactive memory joined. Contracting CD4+ clones sat mainly in CM and EM; CD8+ in EMRA.

The CDR3 is 15 amino acids. V gave up 0 bases and J gave up 4 bases, with 13 bases separating them. Germline CDR1 SGHNT, CDR2 YYREEE (reference sequence). This sequence originates from an adult woman who had mild COVID-19 (a few samples of this study predate the infection). Cell type and time point are not known. The sample was PBMCs or a T cell subset sorted from them (not recorded which). V is TRBV5-4 and J is TRBJ1-2; D not certain. CDR3 sequence (DNA): TGTGCCAGCAGCTTGGGATCCGAGGGTGGCTATGGCTACACCTTC. It specifies CASSLGSEGGYGYTF. The variable domain in full, completed from reference TRBV5-4 and TRBJ1-2, reads ETGVTQSPTHLIKTRGQQVTLRCSSQSGHNTVSWYQQALGQGPQFIFQYYREEENGRGNFPPRFSGLQFPNYSSELNVNALELDDSALYLCASSLGSEGGYGYTFGSGTRLTVV.